This T cell receptor beta chain comes out of a study of blood T cell repertoires in COVID-19. Study summary: Material from acute and convalescent COVID-19 was sourced from the United States, Italy and Spain. T cells, B-cell-depleted T cells, or PBMCs supplied cDNA or gDNA.

How the authors handled the data: Nucleated cell number was recorded as an estimate derived from reference gene primer amplification. Data came from immunoSEQ multiplex PCR; TCRdb stores just in-frame clones and leaves some out. Clone size and the V and J calls come from that table; the DNA yielded D and trimming. The table records roughly 150,000 clones, 90% of them present only once. The sequenced sample consisted of peripheral blood. The TCR originated in a man aged 60 to 75 with active or convalescent COVID-19.

CDR3 protein: CASSVDDGSKYNEQFF. The CDR3 DNA follows: TGTGCCAGCAGCGTAGATGACGGGAGTAAATACAATGAGCAGTTCTTC. The gene calls are TRBV9 and TRBJ2-1; D may be TRBD2 (6 bases). Germline assignment: CDR1 SGDLS and CDR2 YYNGEE. V was shortened by 0 bases and J by 4 bases, with 14 bases between the two germline ends. The CDR3 length is 16 residues.